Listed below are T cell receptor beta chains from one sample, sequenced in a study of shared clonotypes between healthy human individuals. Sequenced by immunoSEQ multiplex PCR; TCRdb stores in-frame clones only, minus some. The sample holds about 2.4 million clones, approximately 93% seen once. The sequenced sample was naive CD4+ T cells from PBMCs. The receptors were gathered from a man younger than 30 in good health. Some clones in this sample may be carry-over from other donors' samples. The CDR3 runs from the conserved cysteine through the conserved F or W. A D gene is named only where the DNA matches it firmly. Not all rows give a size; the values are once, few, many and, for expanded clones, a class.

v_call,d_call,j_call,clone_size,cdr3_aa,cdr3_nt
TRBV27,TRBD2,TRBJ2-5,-,CASSPWTSGSRGQETQYF,TGTGCCAGCAGTCCATGGACTAGCGGGAGCAGGGGACAAGAGACCCAGTACTTC
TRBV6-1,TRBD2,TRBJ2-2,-,CASSSGRAGTGELFF,TGTGCCAGCAGTTCGGGGAGGGCGGGGACCGGGGAGCTGTTTTTT
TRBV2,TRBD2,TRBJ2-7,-,CASSQSSGYYEQYF,TGTGCCAGCAGTCAGTCTAGCGGATACTACGAGCAGTACTTC
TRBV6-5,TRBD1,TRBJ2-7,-,CATRFQQGARYEQYF,TGTGCCACCAGATTCCAACAGGGGGCGAGGTACGAGCAGTACTTC
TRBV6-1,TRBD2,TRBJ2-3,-,CASNGLAGGRDTQYF,TGTGCCAGCAATGGACTAGCGGGAGGTCGAGATACGCAGTATTTT
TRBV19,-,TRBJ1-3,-,CASNGRNSGNTIYF,TGTGCCAGTAACGGCAGGAACTCTGGAAACACCATATATTTT
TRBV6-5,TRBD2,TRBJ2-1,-,CASSPWSAGEQFF,TGTGCCAGCAGTCCCTGGTCAGCGGGAGAGCAGTTCTTC
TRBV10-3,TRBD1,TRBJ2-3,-,CAISEAGTGGADTQYF,TGTGCCATCAGTGAGGCCGGGACAGGGGGCGCAGATACGCAGTATTTT
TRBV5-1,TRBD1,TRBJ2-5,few,CASSWTGGETQYF,TGCGCCAGCAGCTGGACAGGGGGCGAGACCCAGTACTTC
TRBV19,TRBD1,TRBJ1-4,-,CASSMVGTGSRATNEKLFF,TGTGCCAGTAGTATGGTCGGGACAGGCTCGCGGGCAACTAATGAAAAACTGTTTTTT
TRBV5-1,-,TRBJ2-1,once,CASREELNEQFF,TGCGCCAGCAGAGAAGAACTCAATGAGCAGTTCTTC
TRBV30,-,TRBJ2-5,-,CASARDRTQYF,TGTGCCTCGGCCCGCGACAGGACCCAGTACTTC
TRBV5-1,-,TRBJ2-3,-,CASTPGLSSTDTQYF,TGCGCCAGCACCCCCGGACTTTCAAGCACAGATACGCAGTATTTT
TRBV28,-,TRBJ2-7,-,CASSITYEQYF,TGTGCCAGCAGTATTACCTACGAGCAGTACTTC
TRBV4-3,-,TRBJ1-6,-,CASSQDSMRSPLHF,TGCGCCAGCAGCCAAGATAGCATGCGGTCACCCCTCCACTTT
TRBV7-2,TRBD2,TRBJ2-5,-,CASSLGMTSGSQYF,TGTGCCAGCAGCTTAGGGATGACTAGCGGGAGCCAGTACTTC
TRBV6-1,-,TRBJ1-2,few,CASSDTLGRTNYGYTF,TGTGCCAGCAGTGACACCCTTGGACGTACTAACTATGGCTACACCTTC
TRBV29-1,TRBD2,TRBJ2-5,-,CSGTSLAGVETQYF,TGCAGCGGTACGTCACTAGCGGGAGTTGAGACCCAGTACTTC
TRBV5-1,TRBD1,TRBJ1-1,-,CASSILTGGTEAFF,TGCGCCAGCAGCATACTGACAGGGGGCACTGAAGCTTTCTTT
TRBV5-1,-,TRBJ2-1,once,CASSITFGSNNEQFF,TGCGCCAGCAGCATCACCTTCGGCTCGAACAATGAGCAGTTCTTC
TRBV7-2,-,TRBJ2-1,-,CASSSRQGDNEQFF,TGTGCCAGCAGCTCACGCCAAGGGGACAATGAGCAGTTCTTC
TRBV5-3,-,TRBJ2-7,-,CARSLRYEQYF,TGTGCCAGAAGCTTGAGATACGAGCAGTACTTC
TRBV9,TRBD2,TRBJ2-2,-,CASSVGRGNPIRNTGELFF,TGTGCCAGCAGCGTAGGGCGGGGGAATCCGATCCGGAACACCGGGGAGCTGTTTTTT
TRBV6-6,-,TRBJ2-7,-,CASSHDRTEQYF,TGTGCCAGCAGTCACGACAGGACCGAGCAGTACTTC
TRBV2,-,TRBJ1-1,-,CASSGDGANTEAFF,TGTGCCAGCAGTGGCGATGGGGCAAACACTGAAGCTTTCTTT
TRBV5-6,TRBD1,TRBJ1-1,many,CASRKFTGDPEAFF,TGTGCCAGCAGAAAATTCACAGGGGACCCTGAAGCTTTCTTT
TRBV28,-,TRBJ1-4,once,CASRPTGTANEKLFF,TGTGCCAGCAGACCCACGGGTACAGCTAATGAAAAACTGTTTTTT
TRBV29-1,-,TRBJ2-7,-,CSALPGRSAGAYEQYF,TGCAGCGCCTTACCCGGACGTTCCGCCGGGGCCTACGAGCAGTACTTC
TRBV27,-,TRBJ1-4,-,CASRSRQFNEKLFF,TGTGCCAGCAGGTCTAGGCAGTTCAATGAAAAACTGTTTTTT
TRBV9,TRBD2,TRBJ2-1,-,CASSVEGLAYEQFF,TGTGCCAGCAGCGTAGAAGGACTAGCCTATGAGCAGTTCTTC
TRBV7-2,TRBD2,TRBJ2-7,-,CAVKREFEQYF,TGTGCCGTTAAGCGGGAGTTCGAGCAGTACTTC
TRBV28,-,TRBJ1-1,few,CASRLNTEAFF,TGTGCCAGCAGGTTAAACACTGAAGCTTTCTTT
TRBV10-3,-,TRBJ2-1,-,CAITSFGGAAYNEQFF,TGTGCCATCACCTCTTTCGGGGGAGCAGCCTACAATGAGCAGTTCTTC
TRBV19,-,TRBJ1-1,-,CASSNGAGLNTEAFF,TGTGCCAGTAGTAACGGGGCAGGTCTGAACACTGAAGCTTTCTTT
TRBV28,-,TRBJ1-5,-,CASRTDRTRELNQPQHF,TGTGCCAGCAGGACCGACAGGACCAGGGAACTCAATCAGCCCCAGCATTTT
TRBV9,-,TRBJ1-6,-,CASSAYGDSPLHF,TGTGCCAGCAGCGCCTATGGGGATTCACCCCTCCACTTT
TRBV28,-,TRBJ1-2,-,CASSFLGRDGYTF,TGTGCCAGCAGTTTTTTGGGACGGGATGGCTACACCTTC
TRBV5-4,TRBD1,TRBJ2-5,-,CASSPAGPTGWQTQYF,TGTGCCAGCAGCCCCGCCGGCCCGACAGGGTGGCAGACCCAGTACTTC
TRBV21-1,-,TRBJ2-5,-,CASSKGLQQETQYF,TGTGCCAGCAGCAAGGGACTGCAACAAGAGACCCAGTACTTC
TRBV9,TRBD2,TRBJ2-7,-,CASSVTSGSLEQYF,TGTGCCAGCAGCGTGACTAGCGGGAGTCTCGAGCAGTACTTC
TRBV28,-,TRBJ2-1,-,CASVPPLGYRDNEQFF,TGTGCCAGCGTCCCCCCTCTCGGCTATAGGGACAATGAGCAGTTCTTC
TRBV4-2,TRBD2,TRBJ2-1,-,CASSQGGEGYNEQFF,TGTGCCAGCAGCCAAGGAGGGGAGGGTTACAATGAGCAGTTCTTC
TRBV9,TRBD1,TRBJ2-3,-,CASTPGQGYPDTQYF,TGTGCCAGCACCCCCGGACAGGGGTACCCAGATACGCAGTATTTT
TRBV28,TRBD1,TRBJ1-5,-,CASSLAGQGVGQPQHF,TGTGCCAGCAGTTTAGCGGGACAGGGGGTTGGGCAGCCCCAGCATTTT
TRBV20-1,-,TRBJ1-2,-,CSARADYGYTF,TGCAGTGCTAGAGCGGACTATGGCTACACCTTC
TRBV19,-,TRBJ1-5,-,CASSIRKWQGRNQPQHF,TGTGCCAGTAGTATTCGGAAATGGCAGGGAAGAAATCAGCCCCAGCATTTT
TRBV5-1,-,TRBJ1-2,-,CASSPNEGAGYGYTF,TGCGCCAGCAGCCCTAATGAAGGGGCAGGGTATGGCTACACCTTC
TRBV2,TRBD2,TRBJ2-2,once,CASSNRQRTSGSISPGELFF,TGTGCCAGCAGTAACCGACAACGGACTAGCGGGAGTATCTCGCCCGGGGAGCTGTTTTTT
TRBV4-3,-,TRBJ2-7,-,CASSQEGAGGVTYEQYF,TGCGCCAGCAGCCAAGAAGGCGCAGGGGGGGTAACCTACGAGCAGTACTTC
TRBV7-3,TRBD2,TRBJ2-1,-,CASSPSRLAGGTYNEQFF,TGTGCCAGCAGCCCGTCCAGACTAGCGGGAGGGACCTACAATGAGCAGTTCTTC
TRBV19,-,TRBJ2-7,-,CASSIEGQYSYEQYF,TGTGCCAGTAGTATTGAGGGCCAGTACTCCTACGAGCAGTACTTC